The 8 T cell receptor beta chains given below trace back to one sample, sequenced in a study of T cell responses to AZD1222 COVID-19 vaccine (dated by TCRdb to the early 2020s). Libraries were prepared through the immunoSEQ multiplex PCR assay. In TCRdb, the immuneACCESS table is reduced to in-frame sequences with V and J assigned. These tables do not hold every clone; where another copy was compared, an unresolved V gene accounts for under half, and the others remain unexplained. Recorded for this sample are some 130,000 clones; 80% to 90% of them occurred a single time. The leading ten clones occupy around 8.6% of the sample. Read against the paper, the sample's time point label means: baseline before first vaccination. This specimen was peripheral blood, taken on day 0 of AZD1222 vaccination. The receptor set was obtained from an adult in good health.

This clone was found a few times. For the CDR3, the DNA is TGTGCCAGCAGCCAGGGACAGGGAGTGGACGACGAGCAGTACTTC. Translating gives CASSQGQGVDDEQYF. The rearrangement uses TRBV5-4 and TRBJ2-7; TRBD1 aligns across 9 bases. The CDR3 is made up of 15 amino acids. Germline V gene data show CDR1 as SGHNT and CDR2 as YYREEE (reference sequence). Trimming at V came to 4 bases and at J to 5 bases, leaving 10 bases not matched to a gene.

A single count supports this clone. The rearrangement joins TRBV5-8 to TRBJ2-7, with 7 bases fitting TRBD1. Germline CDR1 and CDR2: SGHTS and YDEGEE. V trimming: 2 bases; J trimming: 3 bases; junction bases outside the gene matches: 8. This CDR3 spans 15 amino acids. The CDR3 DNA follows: TGTGCCAGCAGCTTTACGACAGGGTCGCGCTACGAGCAGTACTTC. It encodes CASSFTTGSRYEQYF. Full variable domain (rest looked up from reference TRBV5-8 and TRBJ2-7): EAGVTQSPTHLIKTRGQQATLRCSPISGHTSVYWYQQALGLGLQFLLWYDEGEERNRGNFPPRFSGRQFPNYSSELNVNALELEDSALYLCASSFTTGSRYEQYFGPGTRLTVT.

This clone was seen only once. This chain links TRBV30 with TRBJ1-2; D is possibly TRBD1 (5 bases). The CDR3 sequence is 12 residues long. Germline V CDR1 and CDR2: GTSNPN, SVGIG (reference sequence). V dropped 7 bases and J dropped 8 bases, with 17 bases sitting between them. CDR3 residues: CASHGGGGGYTF. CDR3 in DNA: TGTGCCTCCCACGGGGGTGGAGGGGGCTACACCTTC.

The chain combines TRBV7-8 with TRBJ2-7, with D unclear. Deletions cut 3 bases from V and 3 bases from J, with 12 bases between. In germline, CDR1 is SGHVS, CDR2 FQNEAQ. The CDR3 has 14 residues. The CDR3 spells CASSFARANYEQYF. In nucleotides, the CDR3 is TGTGCCAGCAGCTTTGCCCGGGCCAACTACGAGCAGTACTTC.

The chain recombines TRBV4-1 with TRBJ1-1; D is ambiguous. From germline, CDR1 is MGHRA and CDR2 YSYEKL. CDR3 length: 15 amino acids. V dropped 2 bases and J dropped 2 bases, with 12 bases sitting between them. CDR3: CASSQFGVGNTEAFF. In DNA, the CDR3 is TGCGCCAGCAGCCAATTTGGGGTTGGAAACACTGAAGCTTTCTTT.

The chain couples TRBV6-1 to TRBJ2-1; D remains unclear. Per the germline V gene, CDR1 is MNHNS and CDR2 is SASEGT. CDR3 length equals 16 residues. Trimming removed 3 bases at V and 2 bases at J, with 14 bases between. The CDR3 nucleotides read TGTGCCAGCAGTGACCGGGCTGCCTTTACCTACAATGAGCAGTTCTTC. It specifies CASSDRAAFTYNEQFF.

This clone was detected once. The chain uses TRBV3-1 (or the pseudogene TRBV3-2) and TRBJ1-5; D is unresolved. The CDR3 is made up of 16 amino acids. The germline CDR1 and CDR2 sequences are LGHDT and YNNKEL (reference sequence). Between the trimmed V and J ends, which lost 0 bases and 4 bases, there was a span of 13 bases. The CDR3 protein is CASSQEDPGFNQPQHF. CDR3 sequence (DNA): TGTGCCAGCAGCCAAGAGGATCCAGGATTTAATCAGCCCCAGCATTTT.

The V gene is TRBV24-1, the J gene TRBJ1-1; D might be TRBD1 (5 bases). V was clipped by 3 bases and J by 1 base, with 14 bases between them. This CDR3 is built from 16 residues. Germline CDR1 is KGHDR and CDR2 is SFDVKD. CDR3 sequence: CATSDQRQPENTEAFF. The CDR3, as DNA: TGTGCCACCAGTGATCAAAGACAGCCCGAGAACACTGAAGCTTTCTTT.